The source of this TCR beta chain is a study of blood T cell repertoires in COVID-19. Study details: Samples representing acute and convalescent COVID-19 were sourced from the United States, Italy and Spain. Sample material is recorded as cDNA or gDNA derived from T cells, B-cell-depleted T cells, or PBMCs.

This clone has just a few counts. Methods used by the authors: For nucleated cells, counts were estimated from reference gene primer amplification. Using immunoSEQ multiplex PCR, the repertoire was profiled, and TCRdb retains in-frame clones only, with some absent. V, J and clone size derive from that table, while D and trimming were established from the DNA sequence. This sample has 230,000 or so clones, with about four fifths found just once. The V gene's germline CDR1 is MGHRA and CDR2 YSYEKL. CDR3 length: 14 residues. Trimming took off 1 base at V and 3 bases at J, with 6 bases between the two ends.

The TCR was taken from a man aged 40-55 years with active or convalescent COVID-19. J is TRBJ2-2 and V is TRBV4-1; D is unclear. The source material was peripheral blood. CDR3 loop: CASSQVRYTGELFF. CDR3 nucleotide sequence: TGCGCCAGCAGCCAAGTGCGGTACACCGGGGAGCTGTTTTTT.